The clone carrying this T cell receptor (beta chain) is judged medium-sized. Its target is not known. TCRdb re-called the 5' RACE reads through MiXCR, storing one row per CDR3 protein. The data hold more than 1,500 distinct CDR3 sequences, with around 13% observed a single time. Noted time point: sample taken at primary tumor resection. The CDR3 contains 15 residues. Germline CDR1 and CDR2: SGDLS and YYNGEE. Trimming shortened V by 3 bases and J by 1 base, and 11 bases separated the two germline ends. These data originate in a study of spatial heterogeneity in lung cancer. Whole-study context: Bulk RNA-seq from matched material yielded a T cell module score that correlated strongly with TCR transcript counts in tumor regions. Raw reads contained each unique TCR and UMI combination more than ten times on average.

Study-level findings and limits: Tumor mutation counts were tracked by expanded intratumoral alpha and beta TCR counts.

The V call is TRBV9, the J call TRBJ2-1, with D possibly matching TRBD1 (5 bases). This material consisted of lung tumor tissue, taken at surgery. This receptor was identified in a male donor with early-stage non-small cell lung cancer. Here the CDR3 DNA reads TGTGCCAGCAGCGCCCTGACAGTTTCCTACAATGAGCAGTTCTTC. This codes for CASSALTVSYNEQFF.